These 28 T cell receptor beta chains came from one sample sequenced in a study of CD8+CD57+ T cells in acquired aplastic anemia. Genomic DNA provided the template from which TCR beta VDJ and CDR3 profiles were obtained. TCRdb recomputed calls from the reads with MiXCR, one row per CDR3 protein. The data show around 400,000 distinct CDR3 sequences, roughly 68% seen once. The source material was sorted CD4+, CD8+, or CD8+CD57+ T cells (not recorded which) from PBMCs. Receptor source: a human donor in good health, serving as a control.

In its sample, this clonotype was seen many times. This may be a read error, as it is one base from a much larger clone. The chain has TRBV29-1 and TRBJ2-1, with a possible D match to TRBD2 (5 bases). CDR1 and CDR2 from the germline V gene are SQVTM and ANQGSEA. This CDR3 is built from 13 residues. Trimming pared 6 bases from V and 6 bases from J, leaving 15 bases between. CDR3 loop: CSVRWAGTNEQFF. CDR3 DNA sequence: TGCAGCGTGAGATGGGCGGGCACCAATGAGCAGTTCTTC.

This clonotype has only one observation. The V gene is TRBV5-1, the J gene TRBJ1-6, with TRBD1 matching 8 bases. The CDR3 has 15 residues. Germline V CDR1 and CDR2: SGHRS, YFSETQ. V lost 5 bases and J lost 11; bases outside the gene matches: 12. The CDR3, as DNA: TGCGCCAGCAGGTCCTCTTCAGGGGGCACGACACCCCTCCACTTT. Protein: CASRSSSGGTTPLHF.

The chain is built from TRBV6-5 and TRBJ1-6; 8 nucleotides agree with TRBD1. V was pared by 4 bases and J by 9 bases, with 5 bases of the junction left unmatched. Germline V gene data show CDR1 as MNHEY and CDR2 as SVGAGI. The CDR3 loop spans 14 amino acids. This CDR3 reads CASSLGQGGSPLHF. The CDR3 DNA follows: TGTGCCAGCAGTTTAGGACAGGGAGGTTCACCCCTCCACTTT.

The chain couples TRBV5-1 to TRBJ1-5; no clear D gene. Germline V gives CDR1 SGHRS, CDR2 YFSETQ. This CDR3 is built from 15 residues. V was trimmed by 4 bases and J by 0 bases, leaving 11 bases between them. CDR3 amino acids: CASSPGGNSNQPQHF. The CDR3 bases are TGCGCCAGCAGCCCAGGAGGAAATAGCAATCAGCCCCAGCATTTT.

The CDR3, as DNA: TGCGCCAGCAGCCAAGATGACAGGCGAAACACCATATATTTT. Translated, it gives CASSQDDRRNTIYF. The gene calls are TRBV4-1 and TRBJ1-3; D is possibly TRBD1 (6 bases). The CDR3 is made up of 14 amino acids. The ends were cut back, 0 bases at V and 5 bases at J, with 8 bases in the middle. The germline V gene encodes CDR1 MGHRA and CDR2 YSYEKL.

V gene TRBV15 combines with J gene TRBJ1-2; tentative D call: TRBD1 (5 bases). Germline lookup yields CDR1 LNHNV and CDR2 YYDKDF (reference sequence). V dropped 4 bases and J dropped 7 bases, with 19 bases sitting between them. There are 15 residues in the CDR3. The CDR3 DNA sequence: TGTGCCACCAGCACCTGGGAGGGACCGAGTGGTGGCTACACCTTC. Protein product: CATSTWEGPSGGYTF.

The chain joins TRBV7-3 to TRBJ1-1; D remains unclear. The V gene lost 3 bases and the J gene lost 4 bases, with 12 bases spanning the gap. The CDR3 contains 14 residues. Per germline, CDR1 SGHTA and CDR2 FQGTGA. The CDR3, as DNA: TGTGCCAGCAGCTTGGGCGATCCCACCACTGAAGCTTTCTTT. This sequence encodes CASSLGDPTTEAFF.

CDR3: CASSPSGLGLFF. The CDR3 nucleotides are TGTGCCAGCAGCCCCTCTGGCCTGGGGCTGTTTTTT. The rearrangement uses TRBV14 and TRBJ1-1; D ambiguous. The J call may be mistaken, given a closer DNA end match to TRBJ2-2. CDR1 is SGHDN and CDR2 is FVKESK in the germline V gene. This CDR3 spans 12 amino acids.

The chain combines TRBV20-1 with TRBJ1-2; D remains unclear. V was pared by 8 bases and J by 2 bases, with 12 bases between. The CDR3 runs 12 residues. Germline lookup yields CDR1 DFQATT and CDR2 SNEGSKA (reference sequence). The CDR3 DNA reads as TGCAGTTCGTGGACCGCCAACTATGGCTACACCTTC. It translates to CSSWTANYGYTF.

This chain connects TRBV25-1 to TRBJ1-4; tentative D call: TRBD1 (5 bases). Germline loops: CDR1 MGHDK, CDR2 SYGVNS. V was pared by 8 bases and J by 8 bases, with 15 bases between. The CDR3 sequence is 13 residues long. This CDR3 reads CASRNSGGEKLFF. The CDR3 DNA is TGTGCCAGCCGGAATTCTGGGGGGGAAAAACTGTTTTTT.

About this clonotype: Because the CDR3 is missing its conserved closing phenylalanine or tryptophan, this is likely a read error. V and J are TRBV7-2 and TRBJ2-1, with D possibly TRBD1 on 5 matching bases. The CDR3 runs 12 residues. Germline V CDR1 and CDR2: SGHTA, FQGNSA. Trimming removed 6 bases at V and 8 bases at J, with 11 bases between. CDR3 in amino acids: CASRARTYEQFC. The CDR3 DNA sequence: TGTGCCAGCAGAGCCCGGACATATGAGCAGTTCTGC.

The chain has TRBV2 and TRBJ1-3, with a possible D match to TRBD1 (5 bases). The germline gives CDR1 SNHLY, CDR2 FYNNEI. Trimming took off 1 base at V and 4 bases at J, with 11 bases between the two ends. The CDR3 loop spans 15 amino acids. The CDR3 sequence is CASSEGGDRGNTIYF. The CDR3 bases are TGTGCCAGCAGTGAAGGAGGGGATCGCGGAAACACCATATATTTT.

Many counts were recorded for this clonotype. The chain couples TRBV20-1 to TRBJ2-3; 11 nucleotides align to TRBD2. Germline assignment: CDR1 DFQATT and CDR2 SNEGSKA (reference sequence). V was clipped by 3 bases and J by 4 bases; unmatched bases: 6. The CDR3 is 15 amino acids. The CDR3 region has the DNA TGCAGTGCTAGTAGGCTAGCGGGGGGTTCAGATACGCAGTATTTT. This sequence encodes CSASRLAGGSDTQYF.

Regarding this clonotype: A much bigger clone sits one base away, suggesting this may be a read error. The chain carries TRBV24-1 and TRBJ1-5, with D possibly TRBD1 on 6 matching bases. The CDR3 spans 14 residues. Per germline, CDR1 KGHDR and CDR2 SFDVKD. The V and J ends lost 11 bases and 6 bases respectively, with 19 bases between them. CDR3 bases: TGTGCCAGCAAGGGGGGCAGCGTCAGTCAGCCCCAGCATTTT. Amino acid sequence: CASKGGSVSQPQHF.

This clonotype was counted many times. V gene TRBV20-1 combines with J gene TRBJ1-6; D might be TRBD1 (5 bases). The CDR3 sequence is 13 residues long. CDR1 and CDR2 from the germline V gene are DFQATT and SNEGSKA (reference sequence). V shed 4 bases and J shed 4 bases, with 8 bases lying between them. The CDR3 is CSAMRGYNSPLHF. CDR3 DNA sequence: TGCAGTGCTATGAGGGGTTATAATTCACCCCTCCACTTT.

In the case of this clonotype: An end of the junction does not agree with germline; a read error may underlie this. J is TRBJ1-4 and V is TRBV2; 7 bases match TRBD1. CDR3 length: 16 amino acids. Per the germline V gene, CDR1 is SNHLY and CDR2 is FYNNEI. The CDR3 DNA sequence: TGTGCCAGCAGTGACTCTGTGATAGGACAGGAGGCAACCCTTATATTT. Translation: CASSDSVIGQEATLIF.

The chain combines TRBV7-2 with TRBJ2-1; TRBD2 matches at 9 bases. CDR1 and CDR2 (germline): SGHTA, FQGNSA. Germline trimming cut 3 bases from V and 4 bases from J; bases unmatched to any gene: 4. The CDR3 loop spans 15 amino acids. CDR3 DNA sequence: TGTGCCAGCAGCTTTAGTAGCGGGGGATACAATGAGCAGTTCTTC. Translated: CASSFSSGGYNEQFF.

Turning to this clonotype: This CDR3 fails to terminate in the conserved phenylalanine or tryptophan, so it likely reflects a read error. CDR3 nucleotides: TGTGTCAGCAGCTTAGGATCTAGCGGGGGGACAGATACGCAGTATTCT. This encodes CVSSLGSSGGTDTQYS. This sequence joins TRBV7-3 and TRBJ2-3; 11 positions agree with TRBD2. The CDR3 length is 16 residues. The germline gives CDR1 SGHTA, CDR2 FQGTGA.

The chain links TRBV25-1 to TRBJ1-5; 9 bases align to TRBD1. Germline assignment: CDR1 MGHDK and CDR2 SYGVNS. Germline trimming cut 3 bases from V and 5 bases from J; bases unmatched to any gene: 5. The CDR3 consists of 15 residues. CDR3 loop: CASSDGTGLDQPQHF. CDR3 coding DNA: TGTGCCAGCAGTGACGGGACAGGGTTAGATCAGCCCCAGCATTTT.

Remarks on this clonotype: Likely a read error: the CDR3 ends without its conserved phenylalanine or tryptophan. The DNA is omitted, as the CDR3 cannot be located on it reliably, and the CDR3 follows TCRdb's listing. This chain uses TRBV7-9 with TRBJ2-5; the table names TRBD1, a call not compared with the DNA. Germline V lookup: CDR1 SEHNR, CDR2 FQNEAQ (reference sequence). The CDR3 numbers 13 amino acids, ends counted. The CDR3: CASSLKGGQYHGP.

CDR3 nucleotide sequence: TGTGCCACCAGCAGAGCGTCGCCGCTGAATCACTATGGCTACACCTTC. Its translation: CATSRASPLNHYGYTF. This sequence joins TRBV15 and TRBJ1-2; D not resolved. This CDR3 comprises 16 residues. The V gene lost 1 base and the J gene lost 3 bases, with 15 bases spanning the gap. Germline CDR1 is LNHNV and CDR2 is YYDKDF (reference sequence).

This clonotype was counted ten times or more. V usage is TRBV9 and J usage is TRBJ1-2, with D unresolved. The CDR3 runs to 15 residues. Trimming shortened V by 0 bases and J by 7 bases, and 16 bases separated the two germline ends. The germline V gene has CDR1 SGDLS and CDR2 YYNGEE. The CDR3 region is CASSVVPGPTGGYTF. The CDR3 region has the DNA TGTGCCAGCAGCGTAGTCCCAGGACCAACGGGTGGCTACACCTTC. Using reference TRBV9 and TRBJ1-2 for the parts outside the CDR3, the full variable domain is DSGVTQTPKHLITATGQRVTLRCSPRSGDLSVYWYQQSLDQGLQFLIQYYNGEERAKGNILERFSAQQFPDLHSELNLSSLELGDSALYFCASSVVPGPTGGYTFGSGTRLTVV.

Comment on this clonotype: The junction differs from germline at one of its ends, possibly a read error. The chain combines TRBV19 with TRBJ2-6; D tentatively fits TRBD1 or TRBD2 (5 bases each). CDR1 is LNHDA, CDR2 SQIVND, per germline (reference sequence). The CDR3 totals 15 residues. CDR3 nucleotides: TGTGCCAGCATGTTTGAGGGAACTGGGGCCAACGACCTGACTTTC. Protein product: CASMFEGTGANDLTF.

The CDR3 DNA follows: TGTGCCAGCAGCATAGGGACAGGGAGCACGCCCCAGCATTTT. Translation gives CASSIGTGSTPQHF. V is TRBV12-3 or TRBV12-4 and J is TRBJ1-5, with 9 bases fitting TRBD1. The length of the CDR3 is 14 residues. V dropped 6 bases and J dropped 9; count of bases not matched to a gene: 9.

The genes are TRBV2 and TRBJ2-1; D is unclear. V lost 8 bases to trimming and J lost 4 bases, with 6 bases between them. Germline CDR1 SNHLY, CDR2 FYNNEI. The CDR3 runs 11 residues. DNA for the CDR3: TGTGCCAGCCAGGAATACAATGAGCAGTTCTTC. Its translation is CASQEYNEQFF.

Concerning this clonotype itself: The CDR3 carries no conserved terminal phenylalanine or tryptophan, so it likely arises from a read error. The V call is TRBV7-8, the J call TRBJ1-2, with D perhaps TRBD1 (6 bases). The germline V gene has CDR1 SGHVS and CDR2 FQNEAQ. Trimming stripped 6 bases from V and 7 bases from J, with 9 bases between. The CDR3 has 11 residues. Written as DNA, the CDR3 is TGTGCCAGCAGGTTGGACAGTGGCTACACCCCC. This codes for CASRLDSGYTP.

This clonotype was detected many times. The chain couples TRBV20-1 to TRBJ1-2, with D unresolved. In germline, CDR1 is DFQATT, CDR2 SNEGSKA (reference sequence). The CDR3 covers 16 residues. V was clipped by 0 bases and J by 5 bases, with 19 bases between them. In nucleotides, the CDR3 is TGCAGTGCTAGAGATGGAGGCAGAACTACGGGATATGGCTACACCTTC. Translated: CSARDGGRTTGYGYTF.

V gene TRBV7-2 combines with J gene TRBJ2-7; unclear D gene. Trimming cost V 1 base and J 8 bases, with 15 bases left between them. The CDR3 runs 14 residues. In germline, CDR1 is SGHTA, CDR2 FQGNSA. CDR3 residues: CASSLVASSHQQYF. CDR3 DNA sequence: TGTGCCAGCAGCTTAGTAGCTTCCTCCCACCAGCAGTACTTC.